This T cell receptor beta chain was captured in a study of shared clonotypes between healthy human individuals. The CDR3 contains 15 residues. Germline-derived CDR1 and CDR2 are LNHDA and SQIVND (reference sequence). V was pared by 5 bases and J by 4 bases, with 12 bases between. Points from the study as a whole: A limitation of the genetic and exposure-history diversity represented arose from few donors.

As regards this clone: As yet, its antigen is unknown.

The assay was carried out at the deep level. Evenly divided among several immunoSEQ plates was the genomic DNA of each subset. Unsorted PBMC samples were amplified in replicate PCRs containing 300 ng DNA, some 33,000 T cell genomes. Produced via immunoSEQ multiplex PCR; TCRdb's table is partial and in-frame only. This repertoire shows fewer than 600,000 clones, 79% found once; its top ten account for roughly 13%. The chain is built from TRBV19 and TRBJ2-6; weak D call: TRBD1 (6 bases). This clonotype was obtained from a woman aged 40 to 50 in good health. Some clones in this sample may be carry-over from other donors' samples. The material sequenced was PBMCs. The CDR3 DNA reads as TGTGCCAGTAGTTCAGGGGTCCTCGGGGCCAACGTCCTGACTTTC. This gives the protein CASSSGVLGANVLTF.